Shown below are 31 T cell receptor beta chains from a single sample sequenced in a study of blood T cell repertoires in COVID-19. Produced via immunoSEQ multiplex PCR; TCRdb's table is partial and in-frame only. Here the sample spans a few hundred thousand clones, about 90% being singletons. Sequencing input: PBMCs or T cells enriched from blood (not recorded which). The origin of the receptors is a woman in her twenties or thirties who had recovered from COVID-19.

The CDR3, as DNA: TGTGCCAGCAGCTTTAGCGGGACCGGGGAGCTGTTTTTT. This encodes CASSFSGTGELFF. The genes are TRBV12-3 or TRBV12-4 and TRBJ2-2; TRBD2 aligns across 7 bases. The CDR3 runs 13 residues. Trimming removed 6 bases from V and 5 bases from J; junction bases left unmatched: 3.

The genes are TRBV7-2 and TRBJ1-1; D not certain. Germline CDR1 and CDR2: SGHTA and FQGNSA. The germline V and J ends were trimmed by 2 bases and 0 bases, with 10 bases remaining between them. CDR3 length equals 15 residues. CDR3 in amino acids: CASSLIVHMNTEAFF. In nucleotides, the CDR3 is TGTGCCAGCAGCTTAATTGTTCACATGAACACTGAAGCTTTCTTT.

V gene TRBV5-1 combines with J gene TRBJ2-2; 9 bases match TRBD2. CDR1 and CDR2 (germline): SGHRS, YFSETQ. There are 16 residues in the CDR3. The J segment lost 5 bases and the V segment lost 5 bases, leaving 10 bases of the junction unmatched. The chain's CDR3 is CASRTLTSGGTGELFF. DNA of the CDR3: TGCGCCAGCAGAACCCTGACTAGCGGAGGAACCGGGGAGCTGTTTTTT.

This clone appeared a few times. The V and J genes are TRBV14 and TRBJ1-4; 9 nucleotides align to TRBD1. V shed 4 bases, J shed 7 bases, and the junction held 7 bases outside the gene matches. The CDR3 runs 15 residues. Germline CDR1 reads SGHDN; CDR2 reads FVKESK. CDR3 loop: CASSLKQGAGEKLFF. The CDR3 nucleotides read TGTGCCAGCAGCCTCAAACAGGGGGCGGGTGAAAAACTGTTTTTT.

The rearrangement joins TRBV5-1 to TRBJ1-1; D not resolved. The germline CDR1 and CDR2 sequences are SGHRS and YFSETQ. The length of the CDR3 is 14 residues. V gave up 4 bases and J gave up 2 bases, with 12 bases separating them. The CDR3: CASSPLLSNTEAFF. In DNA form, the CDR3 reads TGCGCCAGCAGCCCCCTCCTAAGTAACACTGAAGCTTTCTTT.

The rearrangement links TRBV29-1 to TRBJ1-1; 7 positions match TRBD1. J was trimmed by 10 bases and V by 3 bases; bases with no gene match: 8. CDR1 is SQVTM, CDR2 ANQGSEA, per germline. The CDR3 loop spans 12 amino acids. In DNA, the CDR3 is TGCAGCGTTGACGCTTTGCAGGGGGGAGCTTTCTTT. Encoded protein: CSVDALQGGAFF. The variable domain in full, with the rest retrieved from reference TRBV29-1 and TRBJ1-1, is SAVISQKPSRDICQRGTSLTIQCQVDSQVTMMFWYRQQPGQSLTLIATANQGSEATYESGFVIDKFPISRPNLTFSTLTVSNMSPEDSSIYLCSVDALQGGAFFGQGTRLTVV.

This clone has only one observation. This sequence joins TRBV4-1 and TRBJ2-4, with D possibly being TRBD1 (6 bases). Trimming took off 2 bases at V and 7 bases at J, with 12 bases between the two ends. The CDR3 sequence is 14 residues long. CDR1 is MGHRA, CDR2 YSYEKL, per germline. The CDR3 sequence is CASSQRGQMNIQYF. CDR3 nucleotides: TGCGCCAGCAGCCAAAGAGGACAGATGAACATTCAGTACTTC.

CDR3 protein: CAISESRGGTYGYTF. In nucleotides, the CDR3 is TGTGCCATCAGTGAGTCTCGAGGGGGCACATATGGCTACACCTTC. V usage is TRBV10-3 and J usage is TRBJ1-2; TRBD1 aligns across 7 bases. J gave up 5 bases and V 0 bases, and 6 bases lay outside the gene matches. The CDR3 is made up of 15 amino acids. CDR1 is ENHRY and CDR2 is SYGVKD in the germline V gene.

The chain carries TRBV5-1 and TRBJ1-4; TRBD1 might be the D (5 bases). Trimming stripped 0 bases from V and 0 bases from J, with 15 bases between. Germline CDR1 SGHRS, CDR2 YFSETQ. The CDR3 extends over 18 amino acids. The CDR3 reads CASSLAGHRTATNEKLFF. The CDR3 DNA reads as TGCGCCAGCAGCTTGGCAGGCCACAGGACGGCAACTAATGAAAAACTGTTTTTT. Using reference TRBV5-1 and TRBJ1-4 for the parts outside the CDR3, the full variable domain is KAGVTQTPRYLIKTRGQQVTLSCSPISGHRSVSWYQQTPGQGLQFLFEYFSETQRNKGNFPGRFSGRQFSNSRSEMNVSTLELGDSALYLCASSLAGHRTATNEKLFFGSGTQLSVL.

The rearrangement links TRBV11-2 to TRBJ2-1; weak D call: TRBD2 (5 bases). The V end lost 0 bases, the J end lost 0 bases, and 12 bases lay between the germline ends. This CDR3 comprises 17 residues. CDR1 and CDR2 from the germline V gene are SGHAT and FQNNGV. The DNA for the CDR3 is TGTGCCAGCAGCTTAGAATGGACGGGAAGCTCCTACAATGAGCAGTTCTTC. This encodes CASSLEWTGSSYNEQFF.

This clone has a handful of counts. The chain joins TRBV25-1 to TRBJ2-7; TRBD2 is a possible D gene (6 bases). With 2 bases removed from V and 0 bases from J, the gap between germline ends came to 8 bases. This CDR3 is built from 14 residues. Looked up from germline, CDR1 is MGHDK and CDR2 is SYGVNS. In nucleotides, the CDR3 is TGTGCCAGCAGTGAAGGACTATTCTCCTACGAGCAGTACTTC. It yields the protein CASSEGLFSYEQYF.

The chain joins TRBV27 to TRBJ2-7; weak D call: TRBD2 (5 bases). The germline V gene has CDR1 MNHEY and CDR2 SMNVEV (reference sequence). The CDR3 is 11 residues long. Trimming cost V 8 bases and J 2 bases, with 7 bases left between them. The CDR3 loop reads CASRGPYEQYF. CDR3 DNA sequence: TGTGCCAGCCGGGGTCCCTACGAGCAGTACTTC.

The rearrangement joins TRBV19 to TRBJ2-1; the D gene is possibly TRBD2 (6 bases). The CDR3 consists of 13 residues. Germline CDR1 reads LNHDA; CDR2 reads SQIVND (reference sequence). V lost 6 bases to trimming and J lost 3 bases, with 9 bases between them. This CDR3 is CASRGRHYNEQFF. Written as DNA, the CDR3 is TGTGCCAGTAGGGGGAGGCACTACAATGAGCAGTTCTTC.

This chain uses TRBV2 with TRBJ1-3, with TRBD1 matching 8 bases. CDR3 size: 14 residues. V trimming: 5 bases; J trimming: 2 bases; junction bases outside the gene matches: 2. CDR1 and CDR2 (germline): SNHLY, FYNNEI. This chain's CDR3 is CASSLTGAGNTIYF. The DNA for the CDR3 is TGTGCCAGCAGTTTGACAGGGGCTGGAAACACCATATATTTT.

CDR3 DNA: TGTGCCAGTACCTTCGGACAGGGTACAAGAGCTTTCTTT. This translates into CASTFGQGTRAFF. The V and J genes are TRBV19 and TRBJ1-1, with 8 bases aligning to TRBD1. CDR1 and CDR2 (germline): LNHDA, SQIVND (reference sequence). The J segment lost 10 bases and the V segment lost 7 bases, leaving 11 bases of the junction unmatched. The CDR3 has 13 residues.

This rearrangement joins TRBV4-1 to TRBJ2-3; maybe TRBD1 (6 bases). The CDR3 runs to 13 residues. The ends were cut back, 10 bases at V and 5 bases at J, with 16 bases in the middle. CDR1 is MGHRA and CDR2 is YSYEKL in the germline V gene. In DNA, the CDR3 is TGCGCCATCGGACAGACTTTCGGAGATACGCAGTATTTT. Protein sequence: CAIGQTFGDTQYF.

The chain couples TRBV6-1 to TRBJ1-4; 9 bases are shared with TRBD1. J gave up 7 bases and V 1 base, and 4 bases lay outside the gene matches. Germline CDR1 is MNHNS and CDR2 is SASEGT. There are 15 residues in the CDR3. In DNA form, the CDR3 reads TGTGCCAGCAGTGAAGGGGAACAGGGGGCTGAAAAACTGTTTTTT. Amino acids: CASSEGEQGAEKLFF.

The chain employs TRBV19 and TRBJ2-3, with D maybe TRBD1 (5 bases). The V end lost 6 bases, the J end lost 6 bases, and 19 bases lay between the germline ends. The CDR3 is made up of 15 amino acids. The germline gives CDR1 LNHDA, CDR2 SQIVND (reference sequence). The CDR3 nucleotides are TGTGCCAGTAGGAATCACAGGAAACAAGGTGATACGCAGTATTTT. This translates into CASRNHRKQGDTQYF.

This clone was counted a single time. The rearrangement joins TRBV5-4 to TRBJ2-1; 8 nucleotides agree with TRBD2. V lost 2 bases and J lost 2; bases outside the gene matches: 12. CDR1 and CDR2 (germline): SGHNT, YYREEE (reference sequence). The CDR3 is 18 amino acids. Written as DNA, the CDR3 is TGTGCCAGCAGCTTTTTTGGATCCGGGACTAGTCCCTACAATGAGCAGTTCTTC. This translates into CASSFFGSGTSPYNEQFF.

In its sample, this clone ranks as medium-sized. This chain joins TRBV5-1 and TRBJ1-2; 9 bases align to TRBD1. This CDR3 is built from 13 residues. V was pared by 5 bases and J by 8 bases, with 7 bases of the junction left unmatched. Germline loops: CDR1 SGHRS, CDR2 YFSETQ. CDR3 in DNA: TGCGCCAGCAGGGCGGACAGGGGAGGAGGCTACACCTTC. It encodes CASRADRGGGYTF.

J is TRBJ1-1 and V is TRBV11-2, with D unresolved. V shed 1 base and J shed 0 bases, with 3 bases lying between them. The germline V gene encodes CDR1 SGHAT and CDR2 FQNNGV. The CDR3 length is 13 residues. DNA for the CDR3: TGTGCCAGCAGCTTAGGTATGAACACTGAAGCTTTCTTT. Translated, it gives CASSLGMNTEAFF.

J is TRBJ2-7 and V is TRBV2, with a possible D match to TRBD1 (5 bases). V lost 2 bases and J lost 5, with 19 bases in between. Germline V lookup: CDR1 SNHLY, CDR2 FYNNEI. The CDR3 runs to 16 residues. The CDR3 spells CASSELLGRSRDEQYF. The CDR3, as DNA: TGTGCCAGCAGTGAACTCCTCGGTCGTTCCAGGGACGAGCAGTACTTC.

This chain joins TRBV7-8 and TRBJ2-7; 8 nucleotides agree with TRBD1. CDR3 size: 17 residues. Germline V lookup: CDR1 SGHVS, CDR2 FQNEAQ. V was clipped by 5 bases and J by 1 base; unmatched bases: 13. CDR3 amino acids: CASSPGPGTGDSYEQYF. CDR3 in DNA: TGTGCCAGCAGCCCGGGACCGGGGACAGGAGATTCCTACGAGCAGTACTTC.

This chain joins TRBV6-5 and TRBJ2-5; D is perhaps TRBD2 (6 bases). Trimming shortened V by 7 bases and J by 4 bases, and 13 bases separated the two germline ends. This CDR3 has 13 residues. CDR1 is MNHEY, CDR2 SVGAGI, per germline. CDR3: CASTRGRVETQYF. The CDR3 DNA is TGTGCCAGCACTCGGGGGAGAGTAGAGACCCAGTACTTC.

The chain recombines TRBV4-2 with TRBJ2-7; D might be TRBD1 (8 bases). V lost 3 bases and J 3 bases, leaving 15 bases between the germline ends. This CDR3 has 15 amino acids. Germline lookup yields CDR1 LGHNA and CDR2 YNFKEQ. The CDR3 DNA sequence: TGTGCCAGCAGCCAGAACAGGGGGGGTGGCTACGAGCAGTACTTC. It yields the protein CASSQNRGGGYEQYF.

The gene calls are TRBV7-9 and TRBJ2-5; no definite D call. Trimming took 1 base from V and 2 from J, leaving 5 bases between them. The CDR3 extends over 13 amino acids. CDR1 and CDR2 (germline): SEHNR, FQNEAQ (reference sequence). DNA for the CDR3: TGTGCCAGCAGCTTAGGGGCTCAAGAGACCCAGTACTTC. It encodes CASSLGAQETQYF.

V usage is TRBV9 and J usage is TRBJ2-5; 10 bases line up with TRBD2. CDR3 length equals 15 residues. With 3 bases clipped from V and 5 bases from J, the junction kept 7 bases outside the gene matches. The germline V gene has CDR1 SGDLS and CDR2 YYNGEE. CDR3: CASSATGTSDETQYF. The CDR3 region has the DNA TGTGCCAGCAGCGCCACCGGGACTAGCGACGAGACCCAGTACTTC.

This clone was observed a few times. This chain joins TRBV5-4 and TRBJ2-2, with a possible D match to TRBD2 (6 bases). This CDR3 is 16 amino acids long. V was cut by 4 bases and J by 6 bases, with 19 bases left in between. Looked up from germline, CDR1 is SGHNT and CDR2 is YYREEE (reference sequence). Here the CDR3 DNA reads TGTGCCAGCAGCCGGAGGGTGGGGCAAGTCGCCGGGGAGCTGTTTTTT. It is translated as CASSRRVGQVAGELFF.

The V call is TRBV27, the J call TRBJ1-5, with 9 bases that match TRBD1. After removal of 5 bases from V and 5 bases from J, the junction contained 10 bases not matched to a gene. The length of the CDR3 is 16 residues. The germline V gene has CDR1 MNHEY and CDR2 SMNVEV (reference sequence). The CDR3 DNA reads TGTGCCAGCAGTCCTCGGACAGGGGAGGTTCATCAGCCCCAGCATTTT. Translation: CASSPRTGEVHQPQHF.

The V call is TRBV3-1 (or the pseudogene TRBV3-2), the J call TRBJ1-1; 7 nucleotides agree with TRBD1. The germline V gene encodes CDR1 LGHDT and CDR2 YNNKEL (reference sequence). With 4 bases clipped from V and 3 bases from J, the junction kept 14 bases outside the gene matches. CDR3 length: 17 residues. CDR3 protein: CASSRMRTGVRDTEAFF. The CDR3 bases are TGTGCCAGCAGCCGCATGAGGACAGGAGTTAGGGACACTGAAGCTTTCTTT.

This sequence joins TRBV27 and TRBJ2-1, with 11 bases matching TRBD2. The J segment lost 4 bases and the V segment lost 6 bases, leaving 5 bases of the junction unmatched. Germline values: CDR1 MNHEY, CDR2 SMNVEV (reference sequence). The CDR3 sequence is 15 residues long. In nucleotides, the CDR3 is TGTGCCAGCAGCCTACTAGCGGGGGATTACAATGAGCAGTTCTTC. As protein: CASSLLAGDYNEQFF.